The entry that follows covers one T cell receptor beta chain sequence. 13 Jbeta primers and 60 Vbeta primers were used for the PCR. Libraries were prepared by immunoSEQ multiplex PCR; TCRdb keeps only in-frame clonotypes and omits some of them. The sample lists about 200,000 clones; roughly 85% were seen once. This entry comes from a study of cytomegalovirus exposure and HLA in healthy donors. The sample consisted of PBMCs. This TCR was sampled from a young woman in good health and CMV-seropositive.

In nucleotides, the CDR3 is TGCGCCAGCAGCCAAGGCCAGGGAAGGGATGCTTTCTTT. This translates into CASSQGQGRDAFF. The chain is built from TRBV4-1 and TRBJ1-1; perhaps TRBD1 as D (5 bases). The V and J ends lost 1 base and 11 bases respectively, with 14 bases between them. CDR3 size: 13 residues. Germline CDR1 is MGHRA and CDR2 is YSYEKL.